The 21 T cell receptor beta chains presented below share a single source sample, sequenced in a study of control samples from healthy donors and cancer patients. Libraries were prepared by immunoSEQ multiplex PCR; TCRdb keeps only in-frame clonotypes and omits some of them. Of about 150,000 clones in the sample, 94% were seen once. Input material: blood. The receptors here all came from a man aged 40-55 years in good health.

The gene calls are TRBV20-1 and TRBJ1-1; D is possibly TRBD1 (5 bases). Germline CDR1 and CDR2: DFQATT and SNEGSKA (reference sequence). V shed 6 bases and J shed 6 bases, with 11 bases lying between them. The CDR3 is made up of 11 amino acids. This CDR3 reads CSAPVGAEAFF. In DNA, the CDR3 is TGCAGTGCCCCCGTGGGGGCTGAAGCTTTCTTT.

The rearrangement joins TRBV30 to TRBJ1-1; D is ambiguous. The CDR3 has 12 amino acids. Germline assignment: CDR1 GTSNPN and CDR2 SVGIG (reference sequence). Trimming stripped 1 base from V and 11 bases from J, with 14 bases between. CDR3 coding DNA: TGTGCCTGGAGTGGGATGGGAGTGACGGCTTTCTTT. Residues: CAWSGMGVTAFF.

The chain is built from TRBV19 and TRBJ2-1, with TRBD2 identical over 8 bases. The CDR3 extends over 15 amino acids. CDR1 and CDR2 from the germline V gene are LNHDA and SQIVND (reference sequence). J was trimmed by 5 bases and V by 5 bases; bases with no gene match: 8. CDR3 in amino acids: CASSLLAVGNNEQFF. Here the CDR3 DNA reads TGTGCCAGTAGTCTACTAGCGGTTGGAAACAATGAGCAGTTCTTC.

The rearrangement uses TRBV19 and TRBJ2-1; 11 bases are a match to TRBD2. This CDR3 spans 15 amino acids. Trimming at V came to 3 bases and at J to 12 bases, leaving 10 bases not matched to a gene. Germline CDR1 and CDR2: LNHDA and SQIVND (reference sequence). The CDR3 DNA reads TGTGCCAGTAGTATGATTAGCGGGGGGGCCGGTAGGCAGTTCTTC. Translation: CASSMISGGAGRQFF. Combining the CDR3 with reference TRBV19 and TRBJ2-1 gives the whole variable domain DGGITQSPKYLFRKEGQNVTLSCEQNLNHDAMYWYRQDPGQGLRLIYYSQIVNDFQKGDIAEGYSVSREKKESFPLTVTSAQKNPTAFYLCASSMISGGAGRQFFGPGTRLTVL.

The table lists this clone with a count of one. This chain connects TRBV28 to TRBJ1-5; D is undetermined. Deletions cut 5 bases from V and 7 bases from J, with 6 bases between. Germline loops: CDR1 MDHEN, CDR2 SYDVKM. The CDR3 has 11 amino acids. The CDR3 bases are TGTGCCAGCAGTCCGGTGCAGCCCCAGCATTTT. It codes for CASSPVQPQHF.

Concerning this clone: The same CDR3 can be traced to other DNA sequences in this sample. The chain joins TRBV18 to TRBJ2-3; unclear D gene. Trimming pared 2 bases from V and 3 bases from J, leaving 0 bases between. The CDR3 extends over 11 amino acids. Germline values: CDR1 KGHSH, CDR2 LQKENI. CDR3 region: CASSPTDTQYF. For the CDR3, the DNA is TGTGCCAGCTCACCAACAGATACGCAGTATTTT.

The V and J genes are TRBV6-2 or TRBV6-3 and TRBJ2-1; D ambiguous. The germline V gene encodes CDR1 MNHEY and CDR2 SVGEGT. The CDR3 sequence is 15 residues long. Trimming stripped 6 bases from V and 2 bases from J, with 14 bases between. CDR3 bases: TGTGCCAGCAGCCCCACCAACTTACCCTACAATGAGCAGTTCTTC. Translating gives CASSPTNLPYNEQFF.

This chain joins TRBV28 and TRBJ2-5; 8 positions match TRBD2. Germline V gives CDR1 MDHEN, CDR2 SYDVKM. V was clipped by 6 bases and J by 5 bases; unmatched bases: 11. CDR3 length: 15 amino acids. CDR3 amino acids: CASSPRGGPAETQYF. In nucleotides, the CDR3 is TGTGCCAGCAGCCCGCGCGGGGGGCCGGCGGAGACCCAGTACTTC.

The V and J genes are TRBV21-1 and TRBJ1-4. TRBV21-1 is deemed a pseudogene. This CDR3 contains 16 residues. The CDR3 sequence: CASSGLEGPTNEKLFF. The CDR3 DNA is TGTGCCAGCAGCGGACTGGAGGGGCCAACTAATGAAAAACTGTTTTTT.

The V gene is TRBV30, the J gene TRBJ1-2; D is undetermined. Trimming shortened V by 2 bases and J by 2 bases, and 3 bases separated the two germline ends. This CDR3 region has 11 residues. From germline, CDR1 is GTSNPN and CDR2 SVGIG (reference sequence). This chain's CDR3 is CAWSKNYGYTF. CDR3 nucleotide sequence: TGTGCCTGGAGTAAAAACTATGGCTACACCTTC.

The chain employs TRBV7-9 and TRBJ1-5; D ambiguous. Trimming pared 3 bases from V and 1 base from J, leaving 4 bases between. The CDR3 is 13 residues long. The V gene's germline CDR1 is SEHNR and CDR2 FQNEAQ (reference sequence). CDR3 coding DNA: TGTGCCAGCAGCTTTGAAAGCAATCAGCCCCAGCATTTT. This codes for CASSFESNQPQHF.

The rearrangement joins TRBV13 to TRBJ1-4; TRBD1 matches 12 bases. The CDR3 is made up of 17 amino acids. V lost 0 bases and J lost 6; bases outside the gene matches: 5. Germline V gives CDR1 PRHDT, CDR2 FYEKMQ (reference sequence). CDR3 DNA: TGTGCCAGCAGCTTAGGAGGGACAGGGGGCGCGGATGAAAAACTGTTTTTT. This gives the protein CASSLGGTGGADEKLFF.

This chain joins TRBV18 and TRBJ1-1; possibly TRBD1 for D (5 bases). The CDR3 runs 14 residues. V was trimmed by 2 bases and J by 5 bases, leaving 12 bases between them. Germline CDR1 KGHSH, CDR2 LQKENI. CDR3 in DNA: TGTGCCAGCTCACCAGGGGCCGGGGATACTGAAGCTTTCTTT. This encodes CASSPGAGDTEAFF.

This chain joins TRBV27 and TRBJ2-1; D is tentatively TRBD1 or TRBD2 (5 bases each). The V gene's germline CDR1 is MNHEY and CDR2 SMNVEV (reference sequence). V lost 6 bases to trimming and J lost 0 bases, with 12 bases between them. This CDR3 has 15 residues. The chain's CDR3 is CASSPGQDSYNEQFF. CDR3 coding DNA: TGTGCCAGCAGCCCGGGGCAGGACTCCTACAATGAGCAGTTCTTC.

In this sample, this clone turned up a few times. The V gene is TRBV19, the J gene TRBJ1-2; D uncertain. Germline V gives CDR1 LNHDA, CDR2 SQIVND (reference sequence). Between the trimmed V and J ends, which lost 0 bases and 0 bases, there was a span of 8 bases. This CDR3 comprises 15 residues. The CDR3 region has the DNA TGTGCCAGTAGTATAGATTGGACCGCTAACTATGGCTACACCTTC. Residues: CASSIDWTANYGYTF.

V and J are TRBV7-2 and TRBJ1-2; D is perhaps TRBD1 (5 bases). V was shortened by 5 bases and J by 2 bases, with 12 bases between the two germline ends. Germline V CDR1 and CDR2: SGHTA, FQGNSA. The CDR3 length is 14 residues. Written as DNA, the CDR3 is TGTGCCAGCAGCCCGAGTGGGGGGAACTATGGCTACACCTTC. This translates into CASSPSGGNYGYTF.

The chain combines TRBV11-2 with TRBJ1-1; D is unclear. The CDR3 totals 13 residues. CDR1 and CDR2 from the germline V gene are SGHAT and FQNNGV. The V and J ends lost 2 bases and 1 base respectively, with 5 bases between them. This CDR3 is CASSLHRNTEAFF. CDR3 nucleotide sequence: TGTGCCAGCAGCTTACATAGGAACACTGAAGCTTTCTTT.

This sequence joins TRBV27 and TRBJ2-4; 7 nucleotides match TRBD2. The CDR3 totals 16 residues. The V and J ends lost 6 bases and 3 bases, in that order; junction bases with no gene match: 11. Germline values: CDR1 MNHEY, CDR2 SMNVEV (reference sequence). The CDR3 DNA follows: TGTGCCAGCAGCGCACTCGGGGGAGGGGTCAAAAACATTCAGTACTTC. Its translation is CASSALGGGVKNIQYF.

In this sample, this clone turned up once. This chain joins TRBV19 and TRBJ1-4; no clear D gene. CDR3 length equals 13 residues. The V gene's germline CDR1 is LNHDA and CDR2 SQIVND (reference sequence). V was shortened by 3 bases and J by 8 bases, with 10 bases between the two germline ends. This CDR3 reads CASSMRQAEKLFF. CDR3 coding DNA: TGTGCCAGTAGTATGCGTCAGGCAGAAAAACTGTTTTTT.

This sequence joins TRBV4-1 and TRBJ1-6, with TRBD1 identical over 8 bases. Per the germline V gene, CDR1 is MGHRA and CDR2 is YSYEKL. The ends lost 1 base at V and 3 bases at J; junction bases unmatched: 11. The CDR3 totals 19 residues. CDR3 in amino acids: CASSQVQVVGTGYNSPLHF. CDR3 nucleotide sequence: TGCGCCAGCAGCCAAGTTCAAGTAGTCGGGACAGGCTATAATTCACCCCTCCACTTT.

J is TRBJ1-6 and V is TRBV5-1, with a tentative D call TRBD1 (5 bases). The V gene's germline CDR1 is SGHRS and CDR2 YFSETQ. Between the trimmed V and J ends, which lost 0 bases and 9 bases, there was a span of 16 bases. This CDR3 spans 16 amino acids. The CDR3 sequence is CASSLDPQGSGSPLHF. For the CDR3, the DNA is TGCGCCAGCAGCTTGGACCCTCAGGGCTCGGGTTCACCCCTCCACTTT.